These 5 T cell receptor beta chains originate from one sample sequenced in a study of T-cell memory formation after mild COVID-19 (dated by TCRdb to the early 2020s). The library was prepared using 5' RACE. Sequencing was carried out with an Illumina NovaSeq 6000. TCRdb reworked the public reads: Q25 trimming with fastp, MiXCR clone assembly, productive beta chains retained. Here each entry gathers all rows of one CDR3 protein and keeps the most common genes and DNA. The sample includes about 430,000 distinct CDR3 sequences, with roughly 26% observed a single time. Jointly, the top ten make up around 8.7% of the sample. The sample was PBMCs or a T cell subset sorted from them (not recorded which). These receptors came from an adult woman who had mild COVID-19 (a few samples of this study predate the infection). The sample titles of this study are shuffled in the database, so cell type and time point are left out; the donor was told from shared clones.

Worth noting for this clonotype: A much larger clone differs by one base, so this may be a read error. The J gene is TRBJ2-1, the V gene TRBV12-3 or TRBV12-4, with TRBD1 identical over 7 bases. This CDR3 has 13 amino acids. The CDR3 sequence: CASSSQGGNEQLF. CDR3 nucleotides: TGTGCCAGCAGTTCCCAAGGGGGCAATGAGCAGTTATTC.

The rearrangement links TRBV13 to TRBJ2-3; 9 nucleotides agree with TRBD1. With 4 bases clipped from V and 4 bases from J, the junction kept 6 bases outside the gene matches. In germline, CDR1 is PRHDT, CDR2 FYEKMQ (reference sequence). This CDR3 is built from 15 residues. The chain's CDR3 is CASSSGTGTPDTQYF. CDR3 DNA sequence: TGTGCCAGCAGCTCGGGGACAGGGACCCCAGATACGCAGTATTTT.

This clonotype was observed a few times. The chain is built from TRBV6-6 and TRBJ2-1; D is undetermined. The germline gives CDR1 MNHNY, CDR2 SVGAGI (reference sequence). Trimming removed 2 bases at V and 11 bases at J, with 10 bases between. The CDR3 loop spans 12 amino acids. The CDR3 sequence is CASSYEWAQQFF. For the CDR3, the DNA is TGTGCCAGCAGTTACGAGTGGGCTCAGCAGTTCTTC.

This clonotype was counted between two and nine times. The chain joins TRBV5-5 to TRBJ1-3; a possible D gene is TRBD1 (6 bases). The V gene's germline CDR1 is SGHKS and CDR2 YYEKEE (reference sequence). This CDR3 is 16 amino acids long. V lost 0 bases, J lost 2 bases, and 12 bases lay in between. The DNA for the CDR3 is TGTGCCAGCAGCTTGGCCCGTCGGGACACTGGAAACACCATATATTTT. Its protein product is CASSLARRDTGNTIYF. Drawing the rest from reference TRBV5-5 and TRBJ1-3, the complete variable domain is DAGVTQSPTHLIKTRGQQVTLRCSPISGHKSVSWYQQVLGQGPQFIFQYYEKEERGRGNFPDRFSARQFPNYSSELNVNALLLGDSALYLCASSLARRDTGNTIYFGEGSWLTVV.

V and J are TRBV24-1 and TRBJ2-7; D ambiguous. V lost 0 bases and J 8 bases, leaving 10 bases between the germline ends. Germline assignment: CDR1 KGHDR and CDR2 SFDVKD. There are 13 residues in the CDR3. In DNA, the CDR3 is TGTGCCACCAGTGATTTGGGCCAAGGGAAGCAGTACTTC. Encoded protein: CATSDLGQGKQYF.